This T cell receptor beta chain is from a study of response to subunit inactivated influenza vaccine. The study's findings and limits: The authors offered the suggestion that each seasonal influenza vaccination recruits few new T cells.

Germline lookup yields CDR1 SNHLY and CDR2 FYNNEI. The CDR3 extends over 12 amino acids. V lost 2 bases to trimming and J lost 4 bases, with 6 bases between them. As for this clonotype: Its antigen remains unidentified.

TCRdb independently ran MiXCR on the RT-PCR reads; one entry per CDR3 protein. The data show around 490,000 distinct CDR3 sequences, 7.6% seen once. This receptor was obtained from a man between 50 and 69 years old who received an inactivated influenza vaccine. V and J are TRBV2 and TRBJ2-7; D is unclear. The source was PBMCs from blood, collected around 25 months after vaccination. The CDR3 bases are TGTGCCAGCAGTGAACATCGATACGAGCAGTACTTC. It encodes CASSEHRYEQYF.